This TCR beta chain was sequenced during a study of blood T cell repertoires in COVID-19. About the study: Italy, Spain and the United States were the sources of the convalescent and acute COVID-19 samples. T cells, B-cell-depleted T cells, or PBMCs supplied cDNA or gDNA.

Methods used by the authors: Reference gene primer amplification gave estimated nucleated cell counts. Clones were read by immunoSEQ multiplex PCR, and TCRdb kept only the in-frame ones, dropping some. For V, J and clone size, that table is used; D and trimming come from the DNA. The profile shows hundreds of thousands of clones, around 90% of them singletons. The CDR3 length is 17 residues. V was trimmed by 3 bases and J by 2 bases, leaving 19 bases between them. Germline loops: CDR1 MNHNS, CDR2 SASEGT. This receptor was taken from a woman under 30 who had recovered from COVID-19. The V and J genes are TRBV6-1 and TRBJ2-5; tentatively, D is TRBD2 (6 bases). Sequencing was carried out using peripheral blood. In nucleotides, the CDR3 is TGTGCCAGCAGTGAGGGAGCACTAACGGGAGCGCAAGAGACCCAGTACTTC. Amino acids: CASSEGALTGAQETQYF.